This T cell receptor (beta chain) was captured by sequencing in a study of beta chain features in type 1 diabetes. Study-level findings and limits: There was a moderate but significant shortening of TCRB CDR3s in all four CD4+ subsets of Type 1 diabetes patients. cDNA-based reads could over-represent cells with high TCR expression.

TCRB transcripts that were expressed got sequenced, as all of the isolated RNA had been reverse transcribed. Deep immunoSEQ sequencing covered naive, central memory and regulatory T cell samples. Profiling relied on immunoSEQ multiplex PCR, and the TCRdb table lists in-frame clones only, not all of them. The table lists about 900,000 clones, roughly a sixth of them singletons. CDR3 length: 19 residues. Germline V lookup: CDR1 PRHDT, CDR2 FYEKMQ (reference sequence). V dropped 5 bases and J dropped 0; count of bases not matched to a gene: 11. This clone has more than one count but fewer than ten. As yet, its antigen is unknown.

The receptor comes from a woman aged 18-29 years in good health. The sequenced sample consisted of naive CD4+ T cells from blood. The chain couples TRBV13 to TRBJ2-3; TRBD2 agrees at 13 bases. In DNA, the CDR3 is TGTGCCAGCAGCCCTCGGACTAGCGGGAGATCGAGTAGCACAGATACGCAGTATTTT. Amino acids: CASSPRTSGRSSSTDTQYF.